This T cell receptor beta chain came from a study of blood T cell repertoires in COVID-19. Enrollees, 18 to 89 years old, lived in 24 US areas. The study assigned cohorts using participant-reported clinical history. Donors in Cohort 3 counted as recovered after two negative PCRs, clearance, or symptom resolution. The junction had 5 bases not matched to a gene; V was cut back by 2 bases and J by 7 bases. This CDR3 comprises 15 residues. The germline CDR1 and CDR2 sequences are SGHAT and FQNNGV. The assay was immunoSEQ multiplex PCR, and TCRdb's table has in-frame clones only and misses some. This sample has more than 300,000 clones; more than 75% occur once, and the top ten carry about 1.2%.

The sequence derives from a woman between 18 and 29 years old who had recovered from COVID-19. The chain has TRBV11-2 and TRBJ1-6, with 7 bases identical to TRBD1. Sequencing was done on a sample of PBMCs or T cells enriched from blood (not recorded which). The CDR3 sequence is CASSLQGGLNSPLHF. The CDR3 nucleotides read TGTGCCAGCAGCTTACAGGGGGGCCTAAATTCACCCCTCCACTTT. Drawing the rest from reference TRBV11-2 and TRBJ1-6, the complete variable domain is EAGVAQSPRYKIIEKRQSVAFWCNPISGHATLYWYQQILGQGPKLLIQFQNNGVVDDSQLPKDRFSAERLKGVDSTLKIQPAKLEDSAVYLCASSLQGGLNSPLHFGNGTRLTVT.